This TCR beta chain derives from a study of Graves' ophthalmopathy and Graves' hyperthyroidism. This clonotype was picked up many times. Germline V lookup: CDR1 DFQATT, CDR2 SNEGSKA (reference sequence). The CDR3 is 12 residues long. Clinical symptoms, serum thyroxine, TRAb, thyroid ultrasound and orbital computed tomography were relied on for diagnosis. Scientists amplified the TCR beta CDR3 regions from RNA transcripts. First-round RT-PCR with HTBI primers preceded a second-round multiplex PCR. Each CDR3 protein gets one entry after TCRdb re-called the multiplex PCR reads with MiXCR. Of about 400,000 distinct CDR3 sequences listed, approximately 15% are singletons.

Material: peripheral blood. The rearrangement links TRBV20-1 to TRBJ2-7; 9 nucleotides line up with TRBD1. The receptor comes from a woman under 30 with stable Graves' hyperthyroidism. The CDR3 nucleotides read TGCAGCGCCCGGGACAGGGAGTGGGAGCAGTACTTC. This gives the protein CSARDREWEQYF.